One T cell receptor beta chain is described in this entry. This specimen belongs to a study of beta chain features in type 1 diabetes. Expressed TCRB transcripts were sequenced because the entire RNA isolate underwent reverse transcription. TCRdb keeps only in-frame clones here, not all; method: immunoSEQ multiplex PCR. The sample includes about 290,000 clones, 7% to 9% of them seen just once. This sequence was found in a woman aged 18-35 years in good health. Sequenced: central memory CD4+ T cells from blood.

CDR3 coding DNA: TGTGCCAGCAGAAGACAGGGGGGGACCGGGGAGCTGTTTTTT. It yields the protein CASRRQGGTGELFF. The rearrangement uses TRBV2 and TRBJ2-2, with TRBD1 matching over 9 bases. CDR1 SNHLY and CDR2 FYNNEI come from the germline V gene. Trimming cost V 6 bases and J 5 bases; bases outside gene matches: 4. The CDR3 spans 14 residues.